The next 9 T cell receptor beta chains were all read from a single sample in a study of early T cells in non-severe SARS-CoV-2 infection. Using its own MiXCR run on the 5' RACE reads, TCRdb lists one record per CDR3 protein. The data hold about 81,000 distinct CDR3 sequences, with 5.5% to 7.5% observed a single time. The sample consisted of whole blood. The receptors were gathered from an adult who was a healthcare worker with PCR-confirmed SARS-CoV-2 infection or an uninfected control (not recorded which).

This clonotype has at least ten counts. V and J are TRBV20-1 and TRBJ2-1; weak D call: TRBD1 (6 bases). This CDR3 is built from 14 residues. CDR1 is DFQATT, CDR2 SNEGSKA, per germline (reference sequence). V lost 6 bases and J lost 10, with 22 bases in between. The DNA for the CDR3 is TGCAGTGCAACGTCTCCACAGGGTTCGGGGGAGCAGTTCTTC. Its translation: CSATSPQGSGEQFF.

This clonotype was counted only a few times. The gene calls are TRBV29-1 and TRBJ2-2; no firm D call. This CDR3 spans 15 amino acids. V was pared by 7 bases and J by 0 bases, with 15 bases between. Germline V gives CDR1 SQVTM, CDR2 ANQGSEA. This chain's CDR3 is CSAALHGANTGELFF. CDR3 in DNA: TGCAGCGCCGCACTACATGGGGCGAACACCGGGGAGCTGTTTTTT.

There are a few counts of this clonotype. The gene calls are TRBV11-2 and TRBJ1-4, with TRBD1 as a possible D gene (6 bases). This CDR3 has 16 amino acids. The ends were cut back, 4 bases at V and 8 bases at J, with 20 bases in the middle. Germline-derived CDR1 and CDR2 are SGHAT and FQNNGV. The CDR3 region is CASSSRTGRGGEKLFF. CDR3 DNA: TGTGCCAGCAGCTCCCGAACAGGGAGGGGGGGCGAAAAACTGTTTTTT.

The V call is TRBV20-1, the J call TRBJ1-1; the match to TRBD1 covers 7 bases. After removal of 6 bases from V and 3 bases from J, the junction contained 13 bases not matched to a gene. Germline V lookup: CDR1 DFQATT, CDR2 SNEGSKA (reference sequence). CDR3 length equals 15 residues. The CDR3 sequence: CSAPRGGQGDTEAFF. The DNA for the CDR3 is TGCAGTGCCCCGCGAGGAGGGCAGGGGGACACTGAAGCTTTCTTT.

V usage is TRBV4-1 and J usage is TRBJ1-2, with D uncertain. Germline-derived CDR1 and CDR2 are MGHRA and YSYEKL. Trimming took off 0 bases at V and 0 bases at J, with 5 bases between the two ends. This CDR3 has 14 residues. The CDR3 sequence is CASSQEGTNYGYTF. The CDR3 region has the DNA TGCGCCAGCAGCCAAGAAGGAACTAACTATGGCTACACCTTC.

CDR3 loop: CASSRVATNEKLFF. CDR3 in DNA: TGTGCCAGCAGTCGCGTAGCAACTAATGAAAAACTGTTTTTT. The J gene is TRBJ1-4, the V gene TRBV25-1; the D is unclear. CDR3 length: 14 amino acids. Between the trimmed V and J ends, which lost 5 bases and 0 bases, there was a span of 7 bases. Germline lookup yields CDR1 MGHDK and CDR2 SYGVNS.

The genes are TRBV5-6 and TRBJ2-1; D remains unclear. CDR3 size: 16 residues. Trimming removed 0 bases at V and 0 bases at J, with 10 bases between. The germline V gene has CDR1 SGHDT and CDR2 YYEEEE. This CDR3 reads CASSLDGVVSYNEQFF. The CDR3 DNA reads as TGTGCCAGCAGCTTGGATGGAGTTGTCTCCTACAATGAGCAGTTCTTC.

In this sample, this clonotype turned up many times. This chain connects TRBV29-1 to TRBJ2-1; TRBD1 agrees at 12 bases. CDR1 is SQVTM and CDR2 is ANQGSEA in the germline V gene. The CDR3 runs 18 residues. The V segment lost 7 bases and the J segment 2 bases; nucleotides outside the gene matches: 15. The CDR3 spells CSGWDRGRAEGAYNEQFF. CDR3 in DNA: TGCAGCGGATGGGACAGGGGGCGAGCGGAAGGGGCCTACAATGAGCAGTTCTTC.

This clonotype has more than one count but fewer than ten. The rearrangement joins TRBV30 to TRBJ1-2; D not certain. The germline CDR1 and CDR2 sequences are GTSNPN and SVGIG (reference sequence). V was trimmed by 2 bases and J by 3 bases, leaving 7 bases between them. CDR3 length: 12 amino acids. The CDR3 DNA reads TGTGCCTGGAGTCGCCAGTACTATGGCTACACCTTC. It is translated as CAWSRQYYGYTF.